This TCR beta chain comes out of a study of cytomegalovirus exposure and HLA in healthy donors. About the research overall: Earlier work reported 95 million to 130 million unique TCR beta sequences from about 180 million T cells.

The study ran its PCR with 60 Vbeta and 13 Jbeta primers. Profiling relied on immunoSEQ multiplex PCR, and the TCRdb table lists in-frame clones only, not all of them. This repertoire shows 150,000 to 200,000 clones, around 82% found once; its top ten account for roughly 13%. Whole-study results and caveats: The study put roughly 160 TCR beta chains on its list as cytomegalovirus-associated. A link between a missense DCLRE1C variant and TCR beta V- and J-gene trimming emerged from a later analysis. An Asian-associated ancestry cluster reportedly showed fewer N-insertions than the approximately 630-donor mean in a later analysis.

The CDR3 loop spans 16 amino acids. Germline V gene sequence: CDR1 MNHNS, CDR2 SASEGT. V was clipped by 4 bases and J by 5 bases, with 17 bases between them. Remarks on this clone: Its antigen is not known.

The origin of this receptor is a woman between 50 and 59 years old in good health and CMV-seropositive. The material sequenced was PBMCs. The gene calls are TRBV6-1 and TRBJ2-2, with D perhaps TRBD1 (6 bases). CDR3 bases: TGTGCCAGCAGTGCCGAACTACTACAGGGAACCGGGGAGCTGTTTTTT. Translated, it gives CASSAELLQGTGELFF.